This T cell receptor (beta chain) was captured by sequencing in a study of blood T cells in healthy people across ages. Germline-derived CDR1 and CDR2 are MDHEN and SYDVKM. The CDR3 contains 14 residues. Between the trimmed V and J ends, which lost 5 bases and 3 bases, there was a span of 14 bases. Alongside a J-beta primer mix, a sample-barcoded 5' primer served in a second PCR lasting roughly 7 to 11 cycles. TCRdb re-called the 5' RACE reads with MiXCR, one entry per CDR3 protein. The profile shows around 940,000 distinct CDR3 sequences, roughly 47% of them singletons. Ten or more counts support this clonotype.

The V gene is TRBV28, the J gene TRBJ2-7; a weak D match, TRBD1 (8 bases). The source is a woman aged 55-69 years in good health. The sequencing input was blood. CDR3 nucleotides: TGTGCCAGCAGTCTACAGGGGGGGGTCTACGAGCAGTACTTC. This translates into CASSLQGGVYEQYF. Using reference TRBV28 and TRBJ2-7 for the parts outside the CDR3, the full variable domain is DVKVTQSSRYLVKRTGEKVFLECVQDMDHENMFWYRQDPGLGLRLIYFSYDVKMKEKGDIPEGYSVSREKKERFSLILESASTNQTSMYLCASSLQGGVYEQYFGPGTRLTVT.